This TCR beta chain was recorded in a study of blood T cell repertoires in COVID-19. Study-level background: There were acute and convalescent COVID-19 samples, and they came from the United States, Italy and Spain. PBMCs, B-cell-depleted T cells, or T cells were the source of the cDNA or gDNA that made up the material.

This CDR3 has 15 amino acids. CDR1 is MGHDK, CDR2 SYGVNS, per germline. The J segment lost 2 bases and the V segment lost 3 bases, leaving 4 bases of the junction unmatched. Original analysis: Amplification of reference gene primers provided the estimated nucleated cell counts. The table came from immunoSEQ multiplex PCR; TCRdb's copy has only in-frame clones and leaves some out. V and J calls and clone size are those listed in that table; D and trimming were worked out from the DNA. The sample lists 30,000 to 40,000 clones; roughly 77% were seen once. This receptor was obtained from a man aged 80 or over with active or convalescent COVID-19. Sequencing was carried out using peripheral blood. The V call is TRBV25-1, the J call TRBJ2-5, with 9 bases lining up with TRBD1. In nucleotides, the CDR3 is TGTGCCAGCAGTGAGAGACAGGGGGGGCAAGAGACCCAGTACTTC. The encoded protein is CASSERQGGQETQYF.